This is a list of T cell receptor beta chains from one sample in a study of T cell responses to AZD1222 COVID-19 vaccine. The table came from immunoSEQ multiplex PCR; TCRdb's copy has only in-frame clones and leaves some out. Among about 130,000 clones listed, 70% to 90% were seen once. The sequenced sample was peripheral blood, obtained on day 0 of AZD1222 vaccination. These receptors were taken from an adult in good health. Each CDR3 is given without its conserved first and last residue. The D gene is left open where the match is weak.

v_call: TRBV24-1; cdr3_length: 10; d_call: NA; j_call: TRBJ2-7; cdr3_aa: ATSDSEYEQY
v_call: TRBV15; cdr3_length: 13; d_call: NA; j_call: TRBJ2-2; cdr3_aa: ATQGDKSNTGELF
v_call: TRBV5-1; cdr3_length: 13; d_call: TRBD1; j_call: TRBJ1-2; cdr3_aa: ASSRDSGQVYGYT
v_call: TRBV30; cdr3_length: 11; d_call: TRBD1; j_call: TRBJ1-6; cdr3_aa: ACNRGLESPLH
v_call: TRBV28; cdr3_length: 11; d_call: NA; j_call: TRBJ1-2; cdr3_aa: ASSVAGLMSYT
v_call: TRBV2; cdr3_length: 14; d_call: TRBD2; j_call: TRBJ2-2; cdr3_aa: ASRGPSGRVTGELF
v_call: TRBV7-2; cdr3_length: 10; d_call: NA; j_call: TRBJ2-3; cdr3_aa: ASSSSRDTQY
v_call: TRBV5-4; cdr3_length: 13; d_call: NA; j_call: TRBJ1-1; cdr3_aa: ASSSGQGWNTEAF
v_call: TRBV18; cdr3_length: 11; d_call: NA; j_call: TRBJ1-1; cdr3_aa: ASSPRVNTEAF
v_call: TRBV7-2; cdr3_length: 13; d_call: NA; j_call: TRBJ1-2; cdr3_aa: ASSLPERDLYGYT
v_call: TRBV2; cdr3_length: 12; d_call: TRBD1; j_call: TRBJ1-2; cdr3_aa: ASEAGPRGSGYT
v_call: TRBV2; cdr3_length: 14; d_call: TRBD1; j_call: TRBJ1-3; cdr3_aa: ASRGGQGISGNTIY
v_call: TRBV6-2/TRBV6-3; cdr3_length: 9; d_call: TRBD2; j_call: TRBJ2-7; cdr3_aa: ASSSAAGRG
v_call: TRBV6-2/TRBV6-3; cdr3_length: 16; d_call: TRBD1; j_call: TRBJ2-6; cdr3_aa: ASSYEGQVVSGANVLT
v_call: TRBV7-2; cdr3_length: 17; d_call: TRBD2; j_call: TRBJ2-7; cdr3_aa: ASSLVLPLAGATSYEQY
v_call: TRBV7-6; cdr3_length: 13; d_call: TRBD2; j_call: TRBJ2-7; cdr3_aa: ASSPRLAGAYEQY
v_call: TRBV7-2; cdr3_length: 12; d_call: TRBD2; j_call: TRBJ2-7; cdr3_aa: ASSFSGISYEQY
v_call: TRBV5-1; cdr3_length: 13; d_call: TRBD2; j_call: TRBJ2-3; cdr3_aa: ASRLGLAGTDTQY
v_call: TRBV4-3; cdr3_length: 16; d_call: NA; j_call: TRBJ1-4; cdr3_aa: ASSTIPLGAQIGEKLF
v_call: TRBV18; cdr3_length: 13; d_call: NA; j_call: TRBJ1-4; cdr3_aa: ASTQGVATNEKLF
v_call: TRBV30; cdr3_length: 9; d_call: NA; j_call: TRBJ2-1; cdr3_aa: AWSRKLEQF
v_call: TRBV27; cdr3_length: 11; d_call: NA; j_call: TRBJ1-4; cdr3_aa: ASREITNEKLF
v_call: TRBV7-8; cdr3_length: 11; d_call: NA; j_call: TRBJ1-1; cdr3_aa: ASSLARNTEAF
v_call: TRBV18; cdr3_length: 13; d_call: TRBD2; j_call: TRBJ2-7; cdr3_aa: ASSPRTSGRDEQY
v_call: TRBV12-5; cdr3_length: 14; d_call: NA; j_call: TRBJ1-1; cdr3_aa: ASGLPTRRGGTEAF
v_call: TRBV5-5; cdr3_length: 13; d_call: NA; j_call: TRBJ1-3; cdr3_aa: ASSLSIYSGNTIY
v_call: TRBV6-5; cdr3_length: 12; d_call: TRBD1; j_call: TRBJ1-2; cdr3_aa: ASTQQGAGYGYT